This T cell receptor (beta chain) stems from a study of T cells in tumors after PD-1 blockade. Turning to the study itself: Prior checkpoint blockade, systemic immunosuppressant use, or anti-cancer therapy within 4 weeks excluded patients.

The assay was immunoSEQ multiplex PCR, and TCRdb's table has in-frame clones only and misses some. The repertoire has some 15,000 clones, nearly 85% of them found once; the top ten carry 20% to 25%. Findings and limits, study-wide: Peripheral recruitment is suggested, as some novel exhausted tumor clones were in pre-treatment blood.

Genomic DNA template from tumor biopsies or peripheral blood, 616 ng to 6,004 ng input. Per the germline V gene, CDR1 is ENHRY and CDR2 is SYGVKD. The CDR3 length is 16 residues. Between the trimmed V and J ends, which lost 0 bases and 7 bases, there was a span of 16 bases. In regard to this clone: Its antigen is not known.

This material consisted of PBMCs, taken after anti-PD-1 treatment. The chain recombines TRBV10-3 with TRBJ2-1, with D unresolved. The sequence derives from a human donor with basal cell carcinoma. CDR3 sequence reads: CAISESRSKILNEQFF. The CDR3 DNA reads as TGTGCCATCAGTGAGTCGAGGAGCAAGATACTAAATGAGCAGTTCTTC.